The text below deals with one T cell receptor (beta chain). This record comes from a study of blood T cell repertoires in COVID-19. Clones were sequenced by immunoSEQ multiplex PCR, and TCRdb holds only the in-frame ones, with some missing. Counted here are roughly 50,000 clones, more than 80% occurring once; the ten biggest clones make up more than 15%. The receptor was derived from a human donor in a cohort sampled during active COVID-19. Sequenced: peripheral blood.

CDR3 region: CASSTVTGETEAFF. The DNA for the CDR3 is TGTGCCAGTAGTACCGTGACAGGGGAAACTGAAGCTTTCTTT. V usage is TRBV19 and J usage is TRBJ1-1; TRBD1 matches at 8 bases. CDR1 and CDR2 from the germline V gene are LNHDA and SQIVND (reference sequence). V gave up 4 bases and J gave up 5 bases; unmatched junction bases: 6. This CDR3 comprises 14 residues.